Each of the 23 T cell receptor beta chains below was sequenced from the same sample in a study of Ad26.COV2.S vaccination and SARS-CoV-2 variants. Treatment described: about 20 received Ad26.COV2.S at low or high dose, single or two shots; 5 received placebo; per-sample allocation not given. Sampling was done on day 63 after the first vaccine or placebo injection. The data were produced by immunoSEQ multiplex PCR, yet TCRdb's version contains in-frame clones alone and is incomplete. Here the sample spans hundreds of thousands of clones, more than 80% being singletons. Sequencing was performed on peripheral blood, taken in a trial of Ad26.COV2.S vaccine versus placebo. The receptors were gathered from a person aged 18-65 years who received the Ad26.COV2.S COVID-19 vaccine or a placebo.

The CDR3 DNA is TGTGCCAGCAGTAACGCTAGGGCTAGTTGGGAGACCCAGTACTTC. This gives the protein CASSNARASWETQYF. The chain is built from TRBV2 and TRBJ2-5; no definite D call. CDR1 is SNHLY and CDR2 is FYNNEI in the germline V gene. The V and J ends lost 5 bases and 5 bases respectively, with 18 bases between them. CDR3 length equals 15 residues.

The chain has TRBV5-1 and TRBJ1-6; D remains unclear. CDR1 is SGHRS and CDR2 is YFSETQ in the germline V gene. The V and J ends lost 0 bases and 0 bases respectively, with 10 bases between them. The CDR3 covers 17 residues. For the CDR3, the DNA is TGCGCCAGCAGCTTGGATCCGGGGAGCTCCTATAATTCACCCCTCCACTTT. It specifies CASSLDPGSSYNSPLHF.

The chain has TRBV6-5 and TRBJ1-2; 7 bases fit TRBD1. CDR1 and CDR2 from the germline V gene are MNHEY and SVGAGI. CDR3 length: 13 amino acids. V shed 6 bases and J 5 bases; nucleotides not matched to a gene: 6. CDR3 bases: TGTGCCAGCAGGCCAGGGGGGCCTTATGGCTACACCTTC. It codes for CASRPGGPYGYTF.

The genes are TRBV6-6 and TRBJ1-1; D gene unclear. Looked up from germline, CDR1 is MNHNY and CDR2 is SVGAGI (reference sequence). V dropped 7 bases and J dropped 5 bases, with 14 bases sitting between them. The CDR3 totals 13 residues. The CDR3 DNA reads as TGTGCCAGCAATGTGGCACCCGGGACTGAAGCTTTCTTT. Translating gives CASNVAPGTEAFF.

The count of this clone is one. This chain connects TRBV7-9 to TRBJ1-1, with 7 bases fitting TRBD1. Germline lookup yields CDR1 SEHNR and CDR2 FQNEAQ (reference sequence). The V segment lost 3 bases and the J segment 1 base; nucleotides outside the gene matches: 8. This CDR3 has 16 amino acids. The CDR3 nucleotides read TGTGCCAGCAGCTTTGGACAGGTGGTAGGGAACACTGAAGCTTTCTTT. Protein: CASSFGQVVGNTEAFF.

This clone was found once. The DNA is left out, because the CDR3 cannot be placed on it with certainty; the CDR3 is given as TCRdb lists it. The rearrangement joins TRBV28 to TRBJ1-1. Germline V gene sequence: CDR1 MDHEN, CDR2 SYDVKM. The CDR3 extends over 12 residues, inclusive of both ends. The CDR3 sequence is CASTVGSGATFF.

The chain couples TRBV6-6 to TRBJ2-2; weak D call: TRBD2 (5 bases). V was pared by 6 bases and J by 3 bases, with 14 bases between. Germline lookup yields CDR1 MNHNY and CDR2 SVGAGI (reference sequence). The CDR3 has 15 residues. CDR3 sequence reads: CASRHQTRYTGELFF. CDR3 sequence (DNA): TGTGCCAGCAGACATCAAACTAGGTACACCGGGGAGCTGTTTTTT.

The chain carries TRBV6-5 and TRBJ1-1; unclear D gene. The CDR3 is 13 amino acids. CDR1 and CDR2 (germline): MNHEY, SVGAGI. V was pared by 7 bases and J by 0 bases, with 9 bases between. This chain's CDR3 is CASNSGMNTEAFF. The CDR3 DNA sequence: TGTGCCAGCAACTCGGGAATGAACACTGAAGCTTTCTTT.

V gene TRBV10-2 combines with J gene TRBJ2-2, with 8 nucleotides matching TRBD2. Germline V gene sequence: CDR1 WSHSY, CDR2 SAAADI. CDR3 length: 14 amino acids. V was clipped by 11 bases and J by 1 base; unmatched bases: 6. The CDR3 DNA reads TGCGCCGGAACAAGCGGGAGGAACACCGGGGAGCTGTTTTTT. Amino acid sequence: CAGTSGRNTGELFF.

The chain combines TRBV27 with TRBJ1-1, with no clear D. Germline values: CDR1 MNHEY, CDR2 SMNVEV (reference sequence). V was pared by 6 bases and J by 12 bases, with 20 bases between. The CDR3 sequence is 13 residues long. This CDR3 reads CASRSSGLHITFF. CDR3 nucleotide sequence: TGTGCCAGCAGGTCGTCTGGACTGCATATTACTTTCTTT.

The CDR3 DNA reads TGTGCCAGCAGTCGGGGGCAGCACCAGGTCACTGAAGCTTTCTTT. It is translated as CASSRGQHQVTEAFF. V gene TRBV6-6 combines with J gene TRBJ1-1, with a tentative D call TRBD1 (6 bases). V dropped 5 bases and J dropped 4 bases, with 17 bases sitting between them. The CDR3 runs to 15 residues. Per germline, CDR1 MNHNY and CDR2 SVGAGI (reference sequence).

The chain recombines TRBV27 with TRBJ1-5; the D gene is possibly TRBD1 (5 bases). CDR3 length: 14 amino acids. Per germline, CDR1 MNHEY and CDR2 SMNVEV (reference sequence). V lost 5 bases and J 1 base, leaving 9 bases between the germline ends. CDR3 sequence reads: CASSPGQSNQPQHF. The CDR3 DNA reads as TGTGCCAGCAGTCCCGGACAAAGCAATCAGCCCCAGCATTTT.

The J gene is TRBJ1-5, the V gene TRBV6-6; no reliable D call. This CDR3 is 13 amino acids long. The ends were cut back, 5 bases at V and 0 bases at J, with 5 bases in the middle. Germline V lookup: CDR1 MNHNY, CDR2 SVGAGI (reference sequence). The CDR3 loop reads CASSHNSNQPQHF. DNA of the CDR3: TGTGCCAGCAGTCACAATAGCAATCAGCCCCAGCATTTT.

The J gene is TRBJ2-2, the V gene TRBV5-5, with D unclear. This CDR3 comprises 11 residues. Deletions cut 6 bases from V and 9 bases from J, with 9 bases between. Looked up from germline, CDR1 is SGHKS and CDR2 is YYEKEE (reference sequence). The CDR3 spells CASNQDRELFF. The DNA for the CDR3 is TGTGCCAGCAACCAGGATAGGGAGCTGTTTTTT.

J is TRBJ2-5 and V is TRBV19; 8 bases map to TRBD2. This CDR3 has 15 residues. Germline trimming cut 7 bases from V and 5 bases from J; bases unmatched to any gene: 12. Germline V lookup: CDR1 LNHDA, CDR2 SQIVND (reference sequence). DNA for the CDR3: TGTGCCAGTAAAGGGTCGACGGGAGGGTTGGAGACCCAGTACTTC. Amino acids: CASKGSTGGLETQYF.

The CDR3 DNA reads TGCGCCAGCAGCTTGGAGTCCTACGAGCAGTACTTC. Translating it yields CASSLESYEQYF. The chain links TRBV5-1 to TRBJ2-7; D is ambiguous. Per the germline V gene, CDR1 is SGHRS and CDR2 is YFSETQ. The CDR3 length is 12 residues. V lost 0 bases to trimming and J lost 1 base, with 2 bases between them.

CDR3 loop: CASSPRDRSNTEAFF. The CDR3 region has the DNA TGTGCCAGCTCACCACGGGACAGATCGAACACTGAAGCTTTCTTT. The V call is TRBV18, the J call TRBJ1-1; 7 bases are shared with TRBD1. Trimming took 1 base from V and 1 from J; bases not matched to a gene: 3. This CDR3 comprises 15 residues. Germline CDR1 reads KGHSH; CDR2 reads LQKENI.

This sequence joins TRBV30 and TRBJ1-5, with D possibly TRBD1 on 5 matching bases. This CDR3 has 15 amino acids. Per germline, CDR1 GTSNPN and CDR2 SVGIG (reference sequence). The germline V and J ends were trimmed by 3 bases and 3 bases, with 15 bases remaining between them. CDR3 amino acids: CAWRKTGGINQPQHF. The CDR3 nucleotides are TGTGCCTGGAGGAAAACCGGGGGGATCAATCAGCCCCAGCATTTT.

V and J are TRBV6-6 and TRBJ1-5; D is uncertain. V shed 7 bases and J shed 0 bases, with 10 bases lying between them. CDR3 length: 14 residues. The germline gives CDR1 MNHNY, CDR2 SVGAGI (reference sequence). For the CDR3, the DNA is TGTGCCAGCAATGGAGCGAATAGCAATCAGCCCCAGCATTTT. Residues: CASNGANSNQPQHF.

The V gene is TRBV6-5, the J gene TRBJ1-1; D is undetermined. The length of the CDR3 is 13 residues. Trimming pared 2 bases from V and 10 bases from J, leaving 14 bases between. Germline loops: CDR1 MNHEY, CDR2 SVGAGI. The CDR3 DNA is TGTGCCAGCAGTTACGGAGGAGGGTATGCAGCTTTCTTT. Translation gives CASSYGGGYAAFF.

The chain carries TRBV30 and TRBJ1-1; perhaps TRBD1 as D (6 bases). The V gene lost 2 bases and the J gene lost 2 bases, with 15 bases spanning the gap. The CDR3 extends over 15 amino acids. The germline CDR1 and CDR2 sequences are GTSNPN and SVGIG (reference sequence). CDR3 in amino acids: CAWSSVDRYNTEAFF. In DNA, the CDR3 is TGTGCCTGGAGTTCCGTGGACAGATATAACACTGAAGCTTTCTTT.

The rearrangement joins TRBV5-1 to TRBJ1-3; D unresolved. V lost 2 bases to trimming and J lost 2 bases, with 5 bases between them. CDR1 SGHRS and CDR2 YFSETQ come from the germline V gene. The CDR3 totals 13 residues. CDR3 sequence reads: CASSFGPGNTIYF. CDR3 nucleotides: TGCGCCAGCAGCTTTGGTCCTGGAAACACCATATATTTT.

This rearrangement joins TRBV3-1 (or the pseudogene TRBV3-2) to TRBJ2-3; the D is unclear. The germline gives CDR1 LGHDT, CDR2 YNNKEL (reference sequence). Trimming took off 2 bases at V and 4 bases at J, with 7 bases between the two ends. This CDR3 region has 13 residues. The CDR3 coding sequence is TGTGCCAGCAGCCAAAGTATGGCAGATACGCAGTATTTT. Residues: CASSQSMADTQYF.